This is a list of T cell receptor beta chains from one sample in a study of cytomegalovirus exposure and HLA in healthy donors. Sequenced by immunoSEQ multiplex PCR; TCRdb stores in-frame clones only, minus some. The sample holds fewer than 140,000 clones, around 89% seen once. Sequencing used PBMCs. The receptors derive from a young woman in good health and CMV-seropositive. Each CDR3 is given with its conserved first and last residue. Fields, in order: J gene, clone size, D gene, V gene, CDR3 DNA, CDR3 protein. The D gene is left open where the match is weak. For some rows the clone size is stated as once, few or many, or as a class when expanded; others skip it.

>TRBJ1-1|-|-|TRBV19
TGTGCCAGTAGTATTGGGCAGGGGATGAACACTGAAGCTTTCTTT
CASSIGQGMNTEAFF
>TRBJ2-4|-|-|TRBV6-5
TGTGCCAGCAGTCAACAACGAGCCAAAAACATTCAGTACTTC
CASSQQRAKNIQYF
>TRBJ2-3|-|-|TRBV6-1
TGTGCCAGCAGTGAAAGTGACAGACTCGAGTATTTT
CASSESDRLEYF
>TRBJ2-2|-|TRBD2|TRBV7-8
TGTGCCAACTCCCCGGGGGGTCGGAGCGGGGAGCTGTTTTTT
CANSPGGRSGELFF
>TRBJ1-1|-|TRBD1|TRBV25-1
TGTGCCAGCAGTGAAGCCGGGACAGGGTATGGGGACACTGAAGCTTTCTTT
CASSEAGTGYGDTEAFF
>TRBJ1-2|-|-|TRBV15
TGTGCCACCAGCAGACGCAGTTTGACAGCCGAGCCCTATGGCTACACCTTC
CATSRRSLTAEPYGYTF
>TRBJ1-1|-|-|TRBV4-3
TGCGCCAGCAGCCAAGTACTCTCCCGAGACAGCGAAGCTTTCTTT
CASSQVLSRDSEAFF
>TRBJ2-7|-|-|TRBV6-1
TGTGCCAGCCTGGGGCCCCGCCGGTACGAGCAGTACTTC
CASLGPRRYEQYF
>TRBJ2-2|-|TRBD2|TRBV29-1
TGCAGCGTTGAGTTGCGGGGGGCGGCGAGAGGGGAGCTGTTTTTT
CSVELRGAARGELFF
>TRBJ2-6|-|TRBD1|TRBV28
TGTGCCAGCAGCAGGGACAGGGTCCGCTCTGGGGCCAACGTCCTGACTTTC
CASSRDRVRSGANVLTF
>TRBJ1-1|-|-|TRBV14
TGTGCCAGCAGCCAAGTAGGCTACCAGGGCACTGAAGCTTTCTTT
CASSQVGYQGTEAFF
>TRBJ1-6|-|TRBD1|TRBV6-5
TGTGCCAGCAGTTACGCGGACAGGGGGCTGTCACCCCTCCACTTT
CASSYADRGLSPLHF
>TRBJ2-3|-|TRBD2|TRBV11-3
TGTGCCAGCAGCACCACTAGCGGGGGGCAGTATTTT
CASSTTSGGQYF
>TRBJ2-7|-|TRBD2|TRBV6-5
TGTGCCAGCAGCCTAGCGGGTGGGTCCTACGAGCAGTACTTC
CASSLAGGSYEQYF
>TRBJ2-2|-|TRBD1|TRBV4-1
TGCGCCAGCAGCCACTGGACAGGGAAGGCCCCCGGGGAGCTGTTTTTT
CASSHWTGKAPGELFF
>TRBJ2-3|-|-|TRBV7-9
TGTGCCAGCAGCTTAGGTCGGGGATCAGATACGCAGTATTTT
CASSLGRGSDTQYF
>TRBJ2-5|-|-|TRBV4-3
TGCGCCAGCAGCCAAGAACCAGGGAGGTGGTTCGAGGAGACCCAGTACTTC
CASSQEPGRWFEETQYF
>TRBJ1-1|-|-|TRBV18
TGTGCCAGCTCACCGGGACTTTCGAACACTGAAGCTTTCTTT
CASSPGLSNTEAFF
>TRBJ1-1|-|-|TRBV13
TGTGCCAGCAGCTTCCGGGGCACTGAAGCTTTCTTT
CASSFRGTEAFF
>TRBJ1-2|few|-|TRBV10-3
TGTGCCATCAGTGACACTAACTATGGCTACACCTTC
CAISDTNYGYTF
>TRBJ1-2|-|TRBD1|TRBV28
TGTGCCACCCAGGGGGGTTGGGATGGCTACACCTTC
CATQGGWDGYTF
>TRBJ2-1|-|TRBD2|TRBV27
TGTGCCAGCAGTTTGTTGAGACTAGCGGGTGGATACAATGAGCAGTTCTTC
CASSLLRLAGGYNEQFF
>TRBJ2-2|few|-|TRBV9
TGTGCCAGCAGCATGCAGGGCGGGGAGCTGTTTTTT
CASSMQGGELFF
>TRBJ2-2|once|TRBD1|TRBV27
TGTGCCAGCAGTCCACTGGACAGGGTCGGCACCGGGGAGCTGTTTTTT
CASSPLDRVGTGELFF
>TRBJ2-5|-|-|TRBV5-4
TGTGCCAGCAGCCGGGGAGGGGGGGGCCTCAGAGAGACCCAGTACTTC
CASSRGGGGLRETQYF
>TRBJ2-3|-|TRBD2|TRBV11-2
TGTGCCAGCAGCCGGGGGGGCGTGGTGACAGATACGCAGTATTTT
CASSRGGVVTDTQYF
>TRBJ2-1|once|TRBD2|TRBV11-3
TGTGCCAGCAGCTTAGCCTACGGGGGGGGAGGTGAGCAGTTCTTC
CASSLAYGGGGEQFF
>TRBJ2-2|once|-|TRBV7-9
TGTGCCAGCAGCTTAGAGGCTACAGGGCAGCACCCCGGGGAGCTGTTTTTT
CASSLEATGQHPGELFF
>TRBJ2-3|-|-|TRBV15
TGTGCCACCAGCATATACAGGAGCCCTAGCACAGATACGCAGTATTTT
CATSIYRSPSTDTQYF
>TRBJ2-7|-|TRBD1|TRBV29-1
TGCAGCGTTAAGGGACAGGGGGGCTCCTACGAGCAGTACTTC
CSVKGQGGSYEQYF
>TRBJ2-3|once|TRBD2|TRBV10-1
TGCGCCAGCAGTGAGCTTGCGGGGGATGTTCCGCAGTATTTT
CASSELAGDVPQYF